This T cell receptor beta chain emerged from a study of cytomegalovirus exposure and HLA in healthy donors. General study points: Later on, a genetic analysis was performed. It linked a missense variant in DCLRE1C with V- and J-gene trimming of TCR beta. A classifier reportedly called cytomegalovirus status with high sensitivity and specificity.

Trimming removed 3 bases from V and 0 bases from J; junction bases left unmatched: 5. Germline assignment: CDR1 GTSNPN and CDR2 SVGIG (reference sequence). This CDR3 comprises 14 residues. PCR amplification relied on 60 Vbeta primers (plus 13 Jbeta primers). Generated by immunoSEQ multiplex PCR, the TCRdb table keeps only in-frame clones and is missing some. The sample includes 150,000 to 200,000 clones, over 70% of them seen just once. This clone was seen only a few times. Its antigen is not known. J is TRBJ2-7 and V is TRBV30; 7 positions match TRBD1. The source of this sequence is a female donor in good health and CMV-seronegative. Sequenced material: PBMCs. The CDR3 spells CAWRRGPDSYEQYF. CDR3 in DNA: TGTGCCTGGAGAAGGGGGCCCGACTCCTACGAGCAGTACTTC. Full variable domain (outside the CDR3, taken from reference TRBV30 and TRBJ2-7): SQTIHQWPATLVQPVGSPLSLECTVEGTSNPNLYWYRQAAGRGLQLLFYSVGIGQISSEVPQNLSASRPQDRQFILSSKKLLLSDSGFYLCAWRRGPDSYEQYFGPGTRLTVT.